Below, 17 T cell receptor beta chains from the same sample are listed, as sequenced in a study of monozygotic twins with inflammatory bowel disease. TCRdb reanalyzed the 5' RACE reads, giving one entry per CDR3 protein sequence and no DNA. The table lists about 99,000 distinct CDR3 sequences. The source material was blood. The origin of the receptors is a human donor with ulcerative colitis or Crohn's disease, or a healthy co-twin of an affected twin (not recorded which).

This chain links TRBV6-1 with TRBJ2-3; TCRdb picks TRBD2, but there is no DNA to check that call. The V gene's germline CDR1 is MNHNS and CDR2 SASEGT. This CDR3 has 15 amino acids. This CDR3 is CASRPTSGGPDTQYF.

The chain couples TRBV20-1 to TRBJ2-1; TCRdb names TRBD2, which stays unverified in the absence of DNA. Germline V gene sequence: CDR1 DFQATT, CDR2 SNEGSKA (reference sequence). The CDR3 has 16 residues. The CDR3: CSASASGRQSYNEQFF.

The CDR3 sequence is CASSLASAGLYTQYF. The chain employs TRBV5-6 and TRBJ2-3; the TCRdb D gene call, TRBD2, has no DNA to confirm it. The germline V gene has CDR1 SGHDT and CDR2 YYEEEE. The CDR3 spans 15 residues.

The chain joins TRBV12-3 or TRBV12-4 to TRBJ1-6; with no DNA, the TCRdb D assignment of TRBD1 cannot be verified. The CDR3 runs to 15 residues. The CDR3: CASSLARTDNSPLHF.

The chain carries TRBV20-1 and TRBJ2-7; TCRdb's D call, TRBD2, is unchecked because there is no DNA. CDR1 is DFQATT, CDR2 SNEGSKA, per germline (reference sequence). CDR3 size: 14 residues. The CDR3 sequence is CSARSPGTLYEQYF.

This rearrangement joins TRBV18 to TRBJ2-7; TCRdb's D call of TRBD1 is untestable without DNA. CDR1 and CDR2 from the germline V gene are KGHSH and LQKENI. This CDR3 is 15 amino acids long. The chain's CDR3 is CASSPPGGGTVEQYF.

The chain joins TRBV6-1 to TRBJ1-2. The CDR3 totals 15 residues. Germline V CDR1 and CDR2: MNHNS, SASEGT. The CDR3 sequence is CASSEALKGLNGYTF.

This CDR3 is CASSIPTPYQETQYF. V is TRBV6-1 and J is TRBJ2-5. The length of the CDR3 is 15 residues. Germline assignment: CDR1 MNHNS and CDR2 SASEGT.

This chain links TRBV5-1 with TRBJ2-3; TCRdb's D call, TRBD2, is unchecked because there is no DNA. CDR1 SGHRS and CDR2 YFSETQ come from the germline V gene. This CDR3 contains 12 residues. The CDR3 protein is CASSEGRDTQYF.

CDR3 sequence: CASSSGGGGETQYF. V is TRBV12-3 or TRBV12-4 and J is TRBJ2-5; as DNA is missing, the TRBD1 call by TCRdb cannot be tested. The length of the CDR3 is 14 residues.

The chain combines TRBV7-7 with TRBJ1-1; with no DNA, the TCRdb D assignment of TRBD1 cannot be verified. Germline CDR1 reads SSHAT; CDR2 reads FNYEAQ (reference sequence). There are 15 residues in the CDR3. CDR3: CASSLAGVYTGKAFF.

The V and J genes are TRBV5-1 and TRBJ2-5; the TCRdb D gene call, TRBD2, has no DNA to confirm it. Germline CDR1 reads SGHRS; CDR2 reads YFSETQ. CDR3 length: 17 residues. Here the CDR3 reads CASSNPGTSGRGQTQYF.

The rearrangement uses TRBV6-1 and TRBJ2-7; without DNA, the TCRdb call of TRBD2 cannot be checked. The CDR3 sequence is 14 residues long. Germline CDR1 and CDR2: MNHNS and SASEGT. The CDR3 region is CASRRTSEVREQYF.

The chain links TRBV29-1 to TRBJ2-5. The germline V gene has CDR1 SQVTM and CDR2 ANQGSEA. There are 11 residues in the CDR3. Here the CDR3 reads CSVKNQETQYF.

The chain recombines TRBV29-1 with TRBJ2-3; TCRdb reports TRBD2, a call that lacks DNA to check it against. CDR3 length: 14 amino acids. CDR1 is SQVTM, CDR2 ANQGSEA, per germline. The CDR3 is CSVRLAGGTDTQYF.

This chain connects TRBV12-5 to TRBJ2-2. Germline CDR1 and CDR2: LGHNT and FRNRAP. The CDR3 is made up of 14 amino acids. The CDR3 here is CASGQYPNTGELFF. The variable domain in full, with the rest retrieved from reference TRBV12-5 and TRBJ2-2, is DARVTQTPRHKVTEMGQEVTMRCQPILGHNTVFWYRQTMMQGLELLAYFRNRAPLDDSGMPKDRFSAEMPDATLATLKIQPSEPRDSAVYFCASGQYPNTGELFFGEGSRLTVL.

The rearrangement links TRBV12-3 or TRBV12-4 to TRBJ1-1; checking the TCRdb D call of TRBD1 is not possible without DNA. CDR3 length: 14 residues. CDR3 in amino acids: CASRSGRLYTEAFF.